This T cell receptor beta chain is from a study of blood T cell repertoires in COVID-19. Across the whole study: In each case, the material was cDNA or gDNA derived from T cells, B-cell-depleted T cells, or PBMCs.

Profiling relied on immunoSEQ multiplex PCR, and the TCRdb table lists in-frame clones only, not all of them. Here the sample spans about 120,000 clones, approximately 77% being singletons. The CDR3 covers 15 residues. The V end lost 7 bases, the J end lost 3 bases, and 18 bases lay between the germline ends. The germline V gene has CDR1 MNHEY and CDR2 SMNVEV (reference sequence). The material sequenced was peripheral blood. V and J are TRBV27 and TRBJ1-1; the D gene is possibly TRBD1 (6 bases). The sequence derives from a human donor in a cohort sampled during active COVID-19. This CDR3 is CASIGVGHSDTEAFF. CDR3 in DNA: TGTGCCAGCATCGGGGTGGGACATTCGGACACTGAAGCTTTCTTT.